The source of this T cell receptor beta chain is a study of cytomegalovirus exposure and HLA in healthy donors. Study-wide points: Presence/absence analyses treated sequencing depth as roughly uniform across donors. A later analysis found TCR association rates differed by HLA locus, highest for DRB1 and lowest for HLA-C.

In regard to this clone: Its specificity is unknown.

This CDR3 contains 13 residues. Germline CDR1 and CDR2: SGHAT and FQNNGV. Trimming took 1 base from V and 4 from J, leaving 8 bases between them. Donors were nominally healthy when sampled, though unrecorded immune exposures were likely. The PCR had 60 Vbeta and 13 Jbeta primers. Generated by immunoSEQ multiplex PCR, the TCRdb table keeps only in-frame clones and is missing some. The table shows 89,000 or so clones, with under 80% occurring only once. This receptor was identified in a man in his 60s in good health and CMV-seronegative. V is TRBV11-2 and J is TRBJ2-7, with unresolved D. Sequencing was done on a sample of PBMCs. The CDR3 sequence is CASSLVSSYEQYF. The DNA of the CDR3 is TGTGCCAGCAGCTTAGTTTCCAGTTACGAGCAGTACTTC.